This T cell receptor beta chain was sequenced for a study of early stage breast cancer tumors. Broader study findings: Tumor and normal breast were distinguished via blood comparison in about 90% of the 16 patients.

Some clones are missing from TCRdb's copy, which holds only in-frame ones; the method was immunoSEQ multiplex PCR. This table has about 19,000 clones, around 82% appearing once. There are 16 residues in the CDR3. Germline CDR1 and CDR2: SSHAT and FNYEAQ (reference sequence). V lost 5 bases and J 5 bases, leaving 18 bases between the germline ends. As concerns this clone: Its antigen is unknown.

This sequence originates from a person aged 65 to 79 with breast cancer. What was sequenced was blood. J is TRBJ2-2 and V is TRBV7-7; perhaps TRBD1 as D (6 bases). The DNA of the CDR3 is TGTGCCAGCAGCCCTTCTCACAGGGTTTCGACCGGGGAGCTGTTTTTT. It is translated as CASSPSHRVSTGELFF.